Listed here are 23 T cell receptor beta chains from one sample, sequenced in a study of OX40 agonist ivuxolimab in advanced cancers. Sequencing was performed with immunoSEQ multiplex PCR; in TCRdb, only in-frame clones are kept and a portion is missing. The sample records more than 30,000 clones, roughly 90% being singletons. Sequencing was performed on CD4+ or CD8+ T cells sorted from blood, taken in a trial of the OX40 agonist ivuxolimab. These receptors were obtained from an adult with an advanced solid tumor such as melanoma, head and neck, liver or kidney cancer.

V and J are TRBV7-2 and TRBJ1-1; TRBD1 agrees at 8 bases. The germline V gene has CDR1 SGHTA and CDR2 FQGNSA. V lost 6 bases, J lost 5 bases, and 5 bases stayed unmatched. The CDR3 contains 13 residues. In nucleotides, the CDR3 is TGTGCCAGCAGTTACCAGGGGGCAACTGAAGCTTTCTTT. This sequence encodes CASSYQGATEAFF.

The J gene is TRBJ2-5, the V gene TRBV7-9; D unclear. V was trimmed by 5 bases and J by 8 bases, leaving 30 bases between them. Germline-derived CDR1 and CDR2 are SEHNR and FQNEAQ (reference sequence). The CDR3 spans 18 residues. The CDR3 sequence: CASSPIGRFWRYVGTQYF. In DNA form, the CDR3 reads TGTGCCAGCAGCCCCATTGGACGATTTTGGAGATATGTTGGAACCCAGTACTTC.

CDR3 nucleotide sequence: TGTGCCAGCAGCTTGGTACCTGCCGACAATGAGCAGTTCTTC. This gives the protein CASSLVPADNEQFF. V usage is TRBV5-4 and J usage is TRBJ2-1; D remains ambiguous. V shed 0 bases and J shed 5 bases, with 9 bases lying between them. This CDR3 is built from 14 residues. The germline V gene encodes CDR1 SGHNT and CDR2 YYREEE (reference sequence).

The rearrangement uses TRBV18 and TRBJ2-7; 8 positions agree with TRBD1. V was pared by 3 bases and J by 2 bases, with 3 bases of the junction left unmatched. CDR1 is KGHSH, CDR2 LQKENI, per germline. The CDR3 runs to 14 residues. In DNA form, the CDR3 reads TGTGCCAGCTCACCGGGACAGGTAACCTACGAGCAGTACTTC. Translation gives CASSPGQVTYEQYF. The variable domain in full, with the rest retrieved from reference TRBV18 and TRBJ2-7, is NAGVMQNPRHLVRRRGQEARLRCSPMKGHSHVYWYRQLPEEGLKFMVYLQKENIIDESGMPKERFSAEFPKEGPSILRIQQVVRGDSAAYFCASSPGQVTYEQYFGPGTRLTVT.

CDR3 protein: CASSFSGGPRETQYF. DNA for the CDR3: TGTGCCAGCAGCTTTTCGGGGGGGCCCCGAGAGACCCAGTACTTC. This rearrangement joins TRBV11-2 to TRBJ2-5; TRBD2 matches at 8 bases. In germline, CDR1 is SGHAT, CDR2 FQNNGV. This CDR3 comprises 15 residues. Germline trimming cut 3 bases from V and 4 bases from J; bases unmatched to any gene: 7.

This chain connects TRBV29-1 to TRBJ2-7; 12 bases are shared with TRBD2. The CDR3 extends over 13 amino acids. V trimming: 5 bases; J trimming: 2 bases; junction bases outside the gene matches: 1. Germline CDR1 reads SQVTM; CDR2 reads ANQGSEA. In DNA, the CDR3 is TGCAGCGTTAGGACTAGCGGGACCTACGAGCAGTACTTC. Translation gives CSVRTSGTYEQYF.

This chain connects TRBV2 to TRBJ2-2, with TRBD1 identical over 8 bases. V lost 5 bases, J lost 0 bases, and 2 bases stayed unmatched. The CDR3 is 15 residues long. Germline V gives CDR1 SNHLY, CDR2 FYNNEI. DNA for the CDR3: TGTGCCAGCAGTAAACAGGGGGCGAACACCGGGGAGCTGTTTTTT. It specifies CASSKQGANTGELFF.

The CDR3, as DNA: TGTGCCAGCAGCCAAAGGGGACAGGGTCAGGAGACCCAGTACTTC. Translated: CASSQRGQGQETQYF. V and J are TRBV14 and TRBJ2-5; 9 bases are a match to TRBD1. The CDR3 extends over 15 amino acids. Germline lookup yields CDR1 SGHDN and CDR2 FVKESK. The J segment lost 5 bases and the V segment lost 2 bases, leaving 6 bases of the junction unmatched.

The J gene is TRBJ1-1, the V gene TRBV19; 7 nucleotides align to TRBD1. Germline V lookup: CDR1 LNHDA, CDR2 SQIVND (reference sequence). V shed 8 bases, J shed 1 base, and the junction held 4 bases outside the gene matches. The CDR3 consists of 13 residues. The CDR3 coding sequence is TGTGCCAGTCGAGACAGGGAGAACACTGAAGCTTTCTTT. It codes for CASRDRENTEAFF. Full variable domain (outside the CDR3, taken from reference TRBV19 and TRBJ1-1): DGGITQSPKYLFRKEGQNVTLSCEQNLNHDAMYWYRQDPGQGLRLIYYSQIVNDFQKGDIAEGYSVSREKKESFPLTVTSAQKNPTAFYLCASRDRENTEAFFGQGTRLTVV.

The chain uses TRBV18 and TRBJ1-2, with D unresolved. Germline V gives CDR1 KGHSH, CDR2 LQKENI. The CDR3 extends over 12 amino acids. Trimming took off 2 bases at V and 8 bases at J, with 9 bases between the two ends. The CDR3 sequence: CASSPSGTGYTF. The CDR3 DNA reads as TGTGCCAGCTCACCATCGGGTACAGGCTACACCTTC.

The CDR3: CASRTPGTGSMEQYF. CDR3 nucleotides: TGTGCCAGCAGGACCCCAGGGACAGGGAGCATGGAGCAGTACTTC. V and J are TRBV6-5 and TRBJ2-7, with 9 bases identical to TRBD1. This CDR3 region has 15 residues. The trim removed 6 bases at V and 7 bases at J, leaving 13 bases unmatched. CDR1 MNHEY and CDR2 SVGAGI come from the germline V gene.

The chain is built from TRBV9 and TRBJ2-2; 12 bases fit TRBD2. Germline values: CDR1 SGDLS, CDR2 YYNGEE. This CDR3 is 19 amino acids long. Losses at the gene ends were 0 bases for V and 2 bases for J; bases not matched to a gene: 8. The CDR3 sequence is CASSVALLAGGPNTGELFF. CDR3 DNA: TGTGCCAGCAGCGTAGCGCTTCTAGCGGGAGGGCCAAACACCGGGGAGCTGTTTTTT.

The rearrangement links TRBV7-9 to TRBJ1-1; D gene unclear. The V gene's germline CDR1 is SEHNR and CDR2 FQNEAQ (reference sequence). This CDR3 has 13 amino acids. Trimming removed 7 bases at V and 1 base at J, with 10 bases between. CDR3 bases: TGTGCCAGCACCCCTAGCCCGAACACTGAAGCTTTCTTT. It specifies CASTPSPNTEAFF.

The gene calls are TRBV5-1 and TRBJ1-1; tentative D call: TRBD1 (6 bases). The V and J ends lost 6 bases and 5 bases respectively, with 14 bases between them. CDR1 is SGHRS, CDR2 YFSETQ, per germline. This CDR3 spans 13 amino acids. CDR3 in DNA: TGCGCCAGCACCAATACAGGGTTAACTGAAGCTTTCTTT. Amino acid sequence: CASTNTGLTEAFF.

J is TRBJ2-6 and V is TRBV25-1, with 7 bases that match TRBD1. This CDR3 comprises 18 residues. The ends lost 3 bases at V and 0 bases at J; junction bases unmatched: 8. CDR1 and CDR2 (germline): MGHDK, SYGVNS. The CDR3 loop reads CASSEHGTAASGANVLTF. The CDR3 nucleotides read TGTGCCAGCAGTGAGCACGGGACAGCGGCCTCTGGGGCCAACGTCCTGACTTTC.

The CDR3 loop reads CASSPPNQETQYF. Here the CDR3 DNA reads TGTGCCAGCAGTCCCCCCAATCAAGAGACCCAGTACTTC. The rearrangement links TRBV6-6 to TRBJ2-5; D uncertain. The germline V gene encodes CDR1 MNHNY and CDR2 SVGAGI (reference sequence). The V gene lost 5 bases and the J gene lost 2 bases, with 9 bases spanning the gap. The length of the CDR3 is 13 residues.

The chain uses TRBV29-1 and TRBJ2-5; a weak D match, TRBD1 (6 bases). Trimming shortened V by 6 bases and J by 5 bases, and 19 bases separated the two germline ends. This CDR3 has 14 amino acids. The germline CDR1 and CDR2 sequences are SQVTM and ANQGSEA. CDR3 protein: CSVLSRGYQETQYF. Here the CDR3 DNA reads TGCAGCGTACTTTCCAGGGGTTATCAGGAGACCCAGTACTTC. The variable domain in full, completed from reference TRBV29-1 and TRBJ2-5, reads SAVISQKPSRDICQRGTSLTIQCQVDSQVTMMFWYRQQPGQSLTLIATANQGSEATYESGFVIDKFPISRPNLTFSTLTVSNMSPEDSSIYLCSVLSRGYQETQYFGPGTRLLVL.

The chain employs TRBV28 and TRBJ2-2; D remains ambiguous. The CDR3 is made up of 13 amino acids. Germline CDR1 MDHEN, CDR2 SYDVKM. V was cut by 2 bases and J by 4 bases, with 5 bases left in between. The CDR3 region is CASSLIGTGELFF. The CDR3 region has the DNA TGTGCCAGCAGTTTAATTGGCACCGGGGAGCTGTTTTTT.

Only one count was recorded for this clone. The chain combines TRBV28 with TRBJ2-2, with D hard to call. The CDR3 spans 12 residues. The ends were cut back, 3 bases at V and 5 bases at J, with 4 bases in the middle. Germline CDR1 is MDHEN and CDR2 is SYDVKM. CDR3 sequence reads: CASSFGTGELFF. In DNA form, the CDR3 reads TGTGCCAGCAGTTTCGGGACCGGGGAGCTGTTTTTT. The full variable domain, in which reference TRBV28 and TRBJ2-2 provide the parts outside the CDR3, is DVKVTQSSRYLVKRTGEKVFLECVQDMDHENMFWYRQDPGLGLRLIYFSYDVKMKEKGDIPEGYSVSREKKERFSLILESASTNQTSMYLCASSFGTGELFFGEGSRLTVL.

The CDR3 region is CASSLGGEKLFF. DNA for the CDR3: TGTGCCAGCAGTTTGGGGGGTGAAAAACTGTTTTTT. The chain couples TRBV28 to TRBJ1-4; possibly TRBD1 for D (5 bases). Germline-derived CDR1 and CDR2 are MDHEN and SYDVKM. The CDR3 is 12 residues long. V gave up 3 bases and J gave up 7 bases, with 6 bases separating them.

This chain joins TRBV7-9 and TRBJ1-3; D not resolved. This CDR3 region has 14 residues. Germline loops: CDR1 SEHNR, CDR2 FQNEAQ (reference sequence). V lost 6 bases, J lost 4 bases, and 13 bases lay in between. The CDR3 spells CASSLTISGNTIYF. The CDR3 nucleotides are TGTGCCAGCAGTTTAACAATTTCGGGAAACACCATATATTTT.

The CDR3 sequence: CASRAGQAYGYTF. The CDR3 DNA reads as TGTGCCAGCAGGGCGGGACAGGCCTATGGCTACACCTTC. The chain links TRBV6-5 to TRBJ1-2; 8 bases match TRBD1. The germline gives CDR1 MNHEY, CDR2 SVGAGI. CDR3 length equals 13 residues. V shed 6 bases, J shed 4 bases, and the junction held 4 bases outside the gene matches.

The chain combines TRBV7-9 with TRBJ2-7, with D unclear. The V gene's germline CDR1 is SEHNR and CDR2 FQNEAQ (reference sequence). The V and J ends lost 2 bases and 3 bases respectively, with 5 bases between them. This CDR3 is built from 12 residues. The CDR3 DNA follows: TGTGCCAGCAGCTTAATACGCTACGAGCAGTACTTC. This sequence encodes CASSLIRYEQYF.